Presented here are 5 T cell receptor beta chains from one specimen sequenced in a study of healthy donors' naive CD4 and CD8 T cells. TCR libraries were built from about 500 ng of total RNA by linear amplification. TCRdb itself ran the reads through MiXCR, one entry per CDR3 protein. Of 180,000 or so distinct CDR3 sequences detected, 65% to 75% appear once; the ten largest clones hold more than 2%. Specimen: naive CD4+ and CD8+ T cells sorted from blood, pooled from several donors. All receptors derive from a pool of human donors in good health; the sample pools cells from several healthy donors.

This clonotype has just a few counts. The CDR3 DNA reads as TGCAGCGTGATGATCAGTAGATCCTACAATGAGCAGTTCTTC. This translates into CSVMISRSYNEQFF. The rearrangement joins TRBV29-1 to TRBJ2-1; D is ambiguous. V was trimmed by 6 bases and J by 1 base, leaving 13 bases between them. Germline V gene lookup returns CDR1 SQVTM and CDR2 ANQGSEA. This CDR3 has 14 residues.

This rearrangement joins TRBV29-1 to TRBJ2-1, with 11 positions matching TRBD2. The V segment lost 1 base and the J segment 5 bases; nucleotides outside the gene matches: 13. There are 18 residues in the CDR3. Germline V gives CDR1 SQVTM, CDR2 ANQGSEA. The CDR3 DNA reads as TGCAGCGTTGAAGGGTCTAGCGGGAGGACTAGATTTAACAATGAGCAGTTCTTC. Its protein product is CSVEGSSGRTRFNNEQFF.

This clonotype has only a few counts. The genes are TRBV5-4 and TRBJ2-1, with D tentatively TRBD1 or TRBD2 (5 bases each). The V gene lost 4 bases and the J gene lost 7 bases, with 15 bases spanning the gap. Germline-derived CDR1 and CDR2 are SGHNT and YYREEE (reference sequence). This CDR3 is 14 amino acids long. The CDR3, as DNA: TGTGCCAGCAGCGGGGTGGGGGAGTGGAATGAGCAGTTCTTC. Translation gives CASSGVGEWNEQFF.

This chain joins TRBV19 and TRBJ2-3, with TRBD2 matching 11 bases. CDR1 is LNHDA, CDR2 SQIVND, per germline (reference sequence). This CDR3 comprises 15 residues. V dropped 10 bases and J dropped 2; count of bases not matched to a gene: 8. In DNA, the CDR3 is TGTGCCACCATTAGCGGGAGGGCCGTCACAGATACGCAGTATTTT. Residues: CATISGRAVTDTQYF.

The CDR3 sequence is CAISESTVIYGYTF. CDR3 sequence (DNA): TGTGCCATCAGTGAGTCGACGGTCATCTATGGCTACACCTTC. The genes are TRBV10-3 and TRBJ1-2; D ambiguous. CDR3 length: 14 amino acids. V was pared by 0 bases and J by 4 bases, with 9 bases between. Germline V gene data show CDR1 as ENHRY and CDR2 as SYGVKD.